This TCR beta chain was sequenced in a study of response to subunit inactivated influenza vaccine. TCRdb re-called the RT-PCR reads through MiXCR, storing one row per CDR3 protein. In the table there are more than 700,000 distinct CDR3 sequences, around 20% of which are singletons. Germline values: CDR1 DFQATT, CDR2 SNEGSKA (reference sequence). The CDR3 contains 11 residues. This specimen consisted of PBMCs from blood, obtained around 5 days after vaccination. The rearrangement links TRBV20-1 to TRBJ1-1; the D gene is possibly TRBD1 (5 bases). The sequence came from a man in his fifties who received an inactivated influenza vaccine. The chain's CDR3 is CSGTGGTEAFF. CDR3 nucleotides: TGCAGCGGGACTGGAGGGACTGAAGCTTTCTTT.